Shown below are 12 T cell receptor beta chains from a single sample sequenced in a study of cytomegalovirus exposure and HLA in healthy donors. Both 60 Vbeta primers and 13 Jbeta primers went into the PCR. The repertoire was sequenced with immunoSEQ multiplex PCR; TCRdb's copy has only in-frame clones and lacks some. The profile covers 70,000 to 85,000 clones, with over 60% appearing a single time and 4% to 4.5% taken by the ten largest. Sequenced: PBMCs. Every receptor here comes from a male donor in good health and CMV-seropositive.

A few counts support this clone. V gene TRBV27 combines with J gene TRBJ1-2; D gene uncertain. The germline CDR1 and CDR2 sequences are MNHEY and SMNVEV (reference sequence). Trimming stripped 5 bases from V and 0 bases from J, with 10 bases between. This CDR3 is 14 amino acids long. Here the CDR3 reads CASSPGGPNYGYTF. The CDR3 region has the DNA TGTGCCAGCAGTCCAGGCGGGCCTAACTATGGCTACACCTTC.

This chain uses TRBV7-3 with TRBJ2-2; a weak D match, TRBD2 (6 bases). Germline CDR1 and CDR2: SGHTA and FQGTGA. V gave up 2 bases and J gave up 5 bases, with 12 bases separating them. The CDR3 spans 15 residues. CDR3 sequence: CASSLAGSATGELFF. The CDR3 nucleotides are TGTGCCAGCAGCTTAGCCGGGAGTGCGACCGGGGAGCTGTTTTTT. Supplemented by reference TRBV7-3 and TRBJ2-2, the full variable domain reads GAGVSQTPSNKVTEKGKYVELRCDPISGHTALYWYRQSLGQGPEFLIYFQGTGAADDSGLPNDRFFAVRPEGSVSTLKIQRTERGDSAVYLCASSLAGSATGELFFGEGSRLTVL.

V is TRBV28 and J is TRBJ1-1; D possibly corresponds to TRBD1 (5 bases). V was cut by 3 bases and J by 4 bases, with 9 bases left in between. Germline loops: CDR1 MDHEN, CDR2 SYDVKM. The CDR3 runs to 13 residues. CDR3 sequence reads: CASSFRVGTEAFF. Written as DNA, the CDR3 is TGTGCCAGCAGTTTCAGGGTGGGCACTGAAGCTTTCTTT.

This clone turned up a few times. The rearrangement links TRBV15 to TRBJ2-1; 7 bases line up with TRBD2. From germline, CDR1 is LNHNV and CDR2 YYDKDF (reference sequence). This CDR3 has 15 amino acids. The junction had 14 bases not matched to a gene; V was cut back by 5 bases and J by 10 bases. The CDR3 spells CATSGHSAGAREQFF. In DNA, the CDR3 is TGTGCCACCAGCGGTCACTCGGCGGGAGCACGAGAGCAGTTCTTC.

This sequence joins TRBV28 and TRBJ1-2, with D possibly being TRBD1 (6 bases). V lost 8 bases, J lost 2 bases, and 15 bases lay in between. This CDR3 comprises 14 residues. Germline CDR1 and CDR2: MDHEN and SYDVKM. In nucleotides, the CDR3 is TGTGCCAGCGGCGGACAGCCTTCGAACTATGGCTACACCTTC. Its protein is CASGGQPSNYGYTF.

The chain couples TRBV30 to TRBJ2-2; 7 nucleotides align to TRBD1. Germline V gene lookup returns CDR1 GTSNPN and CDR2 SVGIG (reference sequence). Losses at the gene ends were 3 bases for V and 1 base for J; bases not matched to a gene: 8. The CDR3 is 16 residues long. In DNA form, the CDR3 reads TGTGCCTGGAGCCCCGGGCCAGGGGGGAACACCGGGGAGCTGTTTTTT. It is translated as CAWSPGPGGNTGELFF.

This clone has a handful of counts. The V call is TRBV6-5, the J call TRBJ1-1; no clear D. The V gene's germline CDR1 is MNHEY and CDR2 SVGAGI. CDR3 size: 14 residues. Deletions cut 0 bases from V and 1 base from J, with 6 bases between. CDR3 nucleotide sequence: TGTGCCAGCAGTTACTCGAGTCCGAACACTGAAGCTTTCTTT. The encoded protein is CASSYSSPNTEAFF.

CDR3 nucleotide sequence: TGTGCCAGCAGCCAAACTGCCAATAGGCGGGGGAGGCACGAGCAGTACTTC. This codes for CASSQTANRRGRHEQYF. The rearrangement links TRBV7-2 to TRBJ2-7, with TRBD2 matching over 7 bases. Germline V lookup: CDR1 SGHTA, CDR2 FQGNSA. With 5 bases clipped from V and 5 bases from J, the junction kept 18 bases outside the gene matches. This CDR3 has 17 residues.

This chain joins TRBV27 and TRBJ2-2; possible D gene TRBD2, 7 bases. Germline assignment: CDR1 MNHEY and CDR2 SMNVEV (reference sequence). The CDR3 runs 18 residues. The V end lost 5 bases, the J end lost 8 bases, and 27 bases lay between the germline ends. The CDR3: CASSIGLGGAEAPGELFF. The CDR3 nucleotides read TGTGCCAGCAGTATTGGACTAGGGGGGGCTGAGGCACCGGGGGAGCTGTTTTTT.

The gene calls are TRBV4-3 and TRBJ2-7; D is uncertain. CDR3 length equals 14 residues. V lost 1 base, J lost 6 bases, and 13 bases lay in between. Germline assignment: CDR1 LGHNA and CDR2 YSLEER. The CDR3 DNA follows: TGCGCCAGCAGCCAAGGTCCGGGTTGGAGCGAGCAGTACTTC. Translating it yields CASSQGPGWSEQYF.

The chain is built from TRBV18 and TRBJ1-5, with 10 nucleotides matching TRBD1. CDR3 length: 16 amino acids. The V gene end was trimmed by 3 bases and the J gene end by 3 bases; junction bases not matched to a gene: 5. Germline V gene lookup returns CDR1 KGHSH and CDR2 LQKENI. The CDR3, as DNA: TGTGCCAGCTCACCTCCGGACAGGGGGGTCAATCAGCCCCAGCATTTT. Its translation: CASSPPDRGVNQPQHF.

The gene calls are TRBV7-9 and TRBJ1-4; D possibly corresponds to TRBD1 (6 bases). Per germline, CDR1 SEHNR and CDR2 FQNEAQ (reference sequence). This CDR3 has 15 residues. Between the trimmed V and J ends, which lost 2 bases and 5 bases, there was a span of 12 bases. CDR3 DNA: TGTGCCAGCAGCTTAAGGACAGAGCTAAATGAAAAACTGTTTTTT. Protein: CASSLRTELNEKLFF.